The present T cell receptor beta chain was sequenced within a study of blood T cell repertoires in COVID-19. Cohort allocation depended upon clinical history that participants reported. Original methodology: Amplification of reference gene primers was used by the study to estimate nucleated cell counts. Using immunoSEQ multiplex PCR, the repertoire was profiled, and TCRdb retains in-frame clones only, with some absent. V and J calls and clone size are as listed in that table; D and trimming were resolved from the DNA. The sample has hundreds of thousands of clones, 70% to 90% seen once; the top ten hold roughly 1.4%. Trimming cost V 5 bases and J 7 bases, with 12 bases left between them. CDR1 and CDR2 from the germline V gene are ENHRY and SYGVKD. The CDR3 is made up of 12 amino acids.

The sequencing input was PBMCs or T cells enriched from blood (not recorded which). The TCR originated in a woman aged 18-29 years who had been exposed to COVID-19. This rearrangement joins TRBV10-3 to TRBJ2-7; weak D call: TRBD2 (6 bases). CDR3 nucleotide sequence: TGTGCCATCAGTAGCGGGTCGGGGGAGCAGTACTTC. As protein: CAISSGSGEQYF.